This T cell receptor beta chain originates from a study of OX40 agonist ivuxolimab in advanced cancers. Study-wide findings and caveats: Normalized expansion of T-cell clones was also low for some nonresponders.

V was trimmed by 3 bases and J by 0 bases, leaving 8 bases between them. Germline V gene data show CDR1 as LNHDA and CDR2 as SQIVND (reference sequence). This CDR3 contains 14 residues. The data were produced by immunoSEQ multiplex PCR, yet TCRdb's version contains in-frame clones alone and is incomplete. The sample lists around 79,000 clones, 92% seen once, with 10% in the top ten. Regarding this clone: Its antigen remains unidentified.

Peripheral blood came from all dose cohorts at three timepoints. The V gene is TRBV19, the J gene TRBJ1-1; D perhaps matches TRBD1 (6 bases). The sequence derives from an adult with an advanced solid tumor such as melanoma, head and neck, liver or kidney cancer. Sequencing was performed on CD4+ or CD8+ T cells sorted from blood, taken in a trial of the OX40 agonist ivuxolimab. CDR3 loop: CASSIGGMNTEAFF. For the CDR3, the DNA is TGTGCCAGTAGTATCGGGGGCATGAACACTGAAGCTTTCTTT.